A selection of T cell receptor beta chains follows, all from one sample in a study of T-cell memory formation after mild COVID-19. TCRdb reprocessed the 5' RACE reads via MiXCR and lists one record per CDR3 protein. This table has approximately 35,000 distinct CDR3 sequences, 20% to 25% appearing once. The sample was PBMCs or a T cell subset sorted from them (not recorded which). The receptors were sampled from an adult who had mild COVID-19 (a few samples of this study predate the infection). Cell type and time point are not known. The CDR3 runs from the conserved cysteine through the conserved F or W. The order of the fields is V gene, CDR3 length, clone size, J gene, D gene, CDR3 DNA, CDR3 protein. A D gene is named only where the DNA matches it firmly. Clone sizes are given selectively: once, few, many, or a class where the clone is expanded.

V: TRBV20-1
length: 14
size: many
J: TRBJ2-7
D: .
DNA: TGCAGTGCCTATGGGGGGGCGAACTCCTACGAGCAGTACTTC
CDR3: CSAYGGANSYEQYF

V: TRBV2
length: 15
size: many
J: TRBJ2-7
D: .
DNA: TGTGCCAGCGGGGGACCGACCGATTTTCCCTACGAGCAGTACTTC
CDR3: CASGGPTDFPYEQYF

V: TRBV27
length: 14
size: .
J: TRBJ1-5
D: TRBD1
DNA: TGTGCCAGCAGGAGACAGGGTAGGGGTCAGCCCCAGCATTTT
CDR3: CASRRQGRGQPQHF

V: TRBV7-9
length: 12
size: .
J: TRBJ2-1
D: .
DNA: TGTGCCAGCAGCTTACGGGTTACTGAGCAGTTCTTC
CDR3: CASSLRVTEQFF

V: TRBV19
length: 15
size: many
J: TRBJ1-3
D: .
DNA: TGTGCCAGTAGTAAACCTCAGGGGAAGCGAAACACCATATATTTT
CDR3: CASSKPQGKRNTIYF

V: TRBV7-3
length: 13
size: many
J: TRBJ2-3
D: .
DNA: TGTGCCAGCAGCTTAGTTAGCACAGATACGCAGTATTTT
CDR3: CASSLVSTDTQYF

V: TRBV30
length: 11
size: many
J: TRBJ2-5
D: .
DNA: TGTGCCTGGAGCCAGGGAAAGGCCCAGTACTTC
CDR3: CAWSQGKAQYF

V: TRBV9
length: 15
size: .
J: TRBJ2-1
D: .
DNA: TGTGCCAGCAGCATCGCAGGGTGGCGCGGGGATGAGCAGTTCTTC
CDR3: CASSIAGWRGDEQFF

V: TRBV6-5
length: 16
size: many
J: TRBJ1-1
D: .
DNA: TGTGCCAGCAGTTACCGCGACAGGATTGGTAACACTGAAGCTTTCTTT
CDR3: CASSYRDRIGNTEAFF

V: TRBV7-9
length: 18
size: .
J: TRBJ2-3
D: TRBD1
DNA: TGTGCCAGCAGCTCCGCCCCCGGGACAGGGAGAGGCACAGATACGCAGTATTTT
CDR3: CASSSAPGTGRGTDTQYF

V: TRBV5-1
length: 13
size: many
J: TRBJ1-4
D: .
DNA: TGCGCCAGCAGCTTGGTCGGGACATCAAAACTGTTTTTT
CDR3: CASSLVGTSKLFF

V: TRBV6-2/TRBV6-3
length: 13
size: many
J: TRBJ1-4
D: .
DNA: TGTGCCAGCAGCTCCGGGACCTATGAAAAACTGTTTTTT
CDR3: CASSSGTYEKLFF

V: TRBV3-1
length: 14
size: many
J: TRBJ2-5
D: .
DNA: TGTGCCAGCAGCCAAGCACGGATGGGTAAGACCCAGTACTTC
CDR3: CASSQARMGKTQYF

V: TRBV20-1
length: 13
size: many
J: TRBJ2-1
D: .
DNA: TGCAGTGCTAGAGGGGCCATACAGGGAAGTAGGGTCTTC
CDR3: CSARGAIQGSRVF

V: TRBV24-1
length: 19
size: few
J: TRBJ1-2
D: TRBD1
DNA: TGTGCCACCAGTGTTCCCCTGGGGAGACAGGGGTCCCTTAACTATGGCTACACCTTC
CDR3: CATSVPLGRQGSLNYGYTF

V: TRBV7-9
length: 13
size: many
J: TRBJ2-7
D: TRBD1
DNA: TGTGCCAGCAGCTTATCGGACAGGCTACAGCAGTACTTC
CDR3: CASSLSDRLQQYF

V: TRBV19
length: 18
size: few
J: TRBJ2-2
D: .
DNA: TGTGCCAGTACCGTCGGCGCGGGGCCTTGGCCCGGCACCGGGGAGCTGTTTTTT
CDR3: CASTVGAGPWPGTGELFF

V: TRBV27
length: 14
size: many
J: TRBJ2-7
D: TRBD2
DNA: TGTGCCAGCCGGGGGGGGAGCAAGACCTACGAGCAGTACTTC
CDR3: CASRGGSKTYEQYF

V: TRBV7-3
length: 18
size: many
J: TRBJ2-2
D: TRBD2
DNA: TGTGCCAGCAGCTTGACTAGCGGGGGGACAGCGAACACCGGGGAGCTGTTTTTT
CDR3: CASSLTSGGTANTGELFF

V: TRBV5-1
length: 16
size: many
J: TRBJ1-2
D: .
DNA: TGCGCCAGCAGCTTGGGGCCGGTTGGCGGTAACTATGGCTACACCTTC
CDR3: CASSLGPVGGNYGYTF

V: TRBV5-4
length: 13
size: .
J: TRBJ2-1
D: .
DNA: TGTGCCAGCAGCCTGCTGAGGGAAAATGAGCAGTTCTTC
CDR3: CASSLLRENEQFF

V: TRBV12-3/TRBV12-4
length: 14
size: many
J: TRBJ1-2
D: .
DNA: TGTGCCAGCAGTTTAGGGGACTGGGCCGTAGGCTACACCTTC
CDR3: CASSLGDWAVGYTF

V: TRBV2
length: 15
size: many
J: TRBJ1-6
D: .
DNA: TGTGCCAGCAACGGAGGGTCGATCGGGAATTCACCCCTCCACTTT
CDR3: CASNGGSIGNSPLHF

V: TRBV12-3/TRBV12-4
length: 13
size: .
J: TRBJ1-1
D: .
DNA: TGTGCCAGCAAACAGGTTATGAACACTGAAGCTTTCTTT
CDR3: CASKQVMNTEAFF

V: TRBV4-2
length: 15
size: .
J: TRBJ2-7
D: TRBD2
DNA: TGTGCCAGCAGCCAAGATCGAACTAGCGGTACTTGGCAGTACTTC
CDR3: CASSQDRTSGTWQYF

V: TRBV29-1
length: 11
size: .
J: TRBJ1-4
D: .
DNA: TGCAGCCAGGGAGCAAGCAAAAAACTGTTTTTT
CDR3: CSQGASKKLFF

V: TRBV5-1
length: 15
size: many
J: TRBJ2-1
D: TRBD2
DNA: TGCGCCAGCAGCTTGGACGGACTAGCGGGAAATGAGCAGTTCTTC
CDR3: CASSLDGLAGNEQFF

V: TRBV11-2
length: 18
size: .
J: TRBJ2-7
D: .
DNA: TGTGCCAGCAGCTTAGACCTACCGGGACTCGGGCACTCCTACGAGCAGTACTTC
CDR3: CASSLDLPGLGHSYEQYF

V: TRBV15
length: 16
size: few
J: TRBJ2-3
D: .
DNA: TGTGCCACCAGCAGAGGGGGCAGGGCAGCCACAGATACGCAGTATTTT
CDR3: CATSRGGRAATDTQYF

V: TRBV5-1
length: 15
size: many
J: TRBJ2-5
D: .
DNA: TGCGCCAGCAGCTTAGAGGGGGTGGCCCAAGAGACCCAGTACTTC
CDR3: CASSLEGVAQETQYF

V: TRBV7-2
length: 12
size: many
J: TRBJ2-3
D: .
DNA: TGTGCCAGCAGCACCGATTGGGATACGCAGTATTTT
CDR3: CASSTDWDTQYF

V: TRBV15
length: 17
size: .
J: TRBJ1-1
D: .
DNA: TGTGCCACCAGCAGAGATTACCGGGGTCTGGTTGACACTGAAGCTTTCTTT
CDR3: CATSRDYRGLVDTEAFF

V: TRBV27
length: 15
size: many
J: TRBJ1-1
D: TRBD1
DNA: TGTGCCAGCAGCTTACAGGGGGCTGTTCCCACTGAAGCTTTCTTT
CDR3: CASSLQGAVPTEAFF

V: TRBV25-1
length: 15
size: many
J: TRBJ1-2
D: .
DNA: TGTGCCAGCAGTGAATATTCGGCAGGGAATTATGGCTACACCTTC
CDR3: CASSEYSAGNYGYTF

V: TRBV12-3/TRBV12-4
length: 13
size: few
J: TRBJ2-2
D: .
DNA: TGTGCCAGCAGCGATCAGAACACCGGGGAGCTGTTTTTT
CDR3: CASSDQNTGELFF

V: TRBV5-4
length: 14
size: many
J: TRBJ2-7
D: TRBD1
DNA: TGTGCCAGCAGGGTGGACAGGCTTACCTACGAGCAGTACTTC
CDR3: CASRVDRLTYEQYF

V: TRBV11-3
length: 16
size: many
J: TRBJ2-3
D: .
DNA: TGTGCCAGCAGCTTAGGTTTCGGGCGGTACACAGATACGCAGTATTTT
CDR3: CASSLGFGRYTDTQYF

V: TRBV27
length: 14
size: once
J: TRBJ1-2
D: TRBD1
DNA: TGTGCCAGCAGTCCGGACAGGGTGGGGTATGGCTACACCTTC
CDR3: CASSPDRVGYGYTF

V: TRBV5-1
length: 13
size: .
J: TRBJ2-1
D: .
DNA: TGCGCCAGCAGCCCGGACCACTCCAGTGAGCAGTTCTTC
CDR3: CASSPDHSSEQFF

V: TRBV10-3
length: 15
size: many
J: TRBJ2-7
D: TRBD1
DNA: TGTGCCATCAGTGAGCAGGCAGGGGGCACCTACGAGCAGTACTTC
CDR3: CAISEQAGGTYEQYF

V: TRBV6-2/TRBV6-3
length: 15
size: many
J: TRBJ1-5
D: TRBD1
DNA: TGTGCCAGCAGTTACCCGACAGGGGGCGGCCAGCCCCAGCATTTT
CDR3: CASSYPTGGGQPQHF

V: TRBV7-9
length: 13
size: .
J: TRBJ2-3
D: .
DNA: TGTGCCAGCAGCCCTACAGGGTCAGATACGCAGTATTTT
CDR3: CASSPTGSDTQYF

V: TRBV7-2
length: 12
size: many
J: TRBJ2-5
D: .
DNA: TGTGCCAGCAGTTATGATCGAGAGACCCAGTACTTC
CDR3: CASSYDRETQYF

V: TRBV6-6
length: 16
size: few
J: TRBJ2-2
D: TRBD2
DNA: TGTGCCAGCAGGATGAGGACTAGCGAGAACACCGGGGAGCTGTTTTTT
CDR3: CASRMRTSENTGELFF

V: TRBV29-1
length: 10
size: .
J: TRBJ1-4
D: TRBD1
DNA: TGCAGCGTTGAAAGCGGGGACAGGGTTTTT
CDR3: CSVESGDRVF

V: TRBV7-2
length: 15
size: .
J: TRBJ2-5
D: TRBD2
DNA: TGTGCCAGCAGCGGGAAGGGACTAGCGGGAGAGACCCAGTACTTC
CDR3: CASSGKGLAGETQYF

V: TRBV20-1
length: 14
size: many
J: TRBJ2-3
D: TRBD2
DNA: TGCAGTGCTAGGGGACTAGGAAACACAGATACGCAGTATTTT
CDR3: CSARGLGNTDTQYF

V: TRBV7-9
length: 15
size: many
J: TRBJ2-1
D: .
DNA: TGTGCCAGCAGCTTAGCTTTCGGCGGCGACAATGAGCAGTTCTTC
CDR3: CASSLAFGGDNEQFF

V: TRBV7-9
length: 14
size: few
J: TRBJ1-1
D: .
DNA: TGTGCCAGCAGCTCTACCGACAGCAACCTAGAAGCTTTCTTT
CDR3: CASSSTDSNLEAFF

V: TRBV12-3/TRBV12-4
length: 13
size: .
J: TRBJ2-1
D: .
DNA: TGTGCCAGCAGCTTGGGGTCCGGCGATGAGCAGTTCTTC
CDR3: CASSLGSGDEQFF

V: TRBV12-3/TRBV12-4
length: 14
size: many
J: TRBJ2-5
D: TRBD2
DNA: TGTGCCAGCAGTTTATCGGGGGGGCAAGAGACCCAGTACTTC
CDR3: CASSLSGGQETQYF

V: TRBV4-1
length: 16
size: many
J: TRBJ2-7
D: .
DNA: TGCGCCAGCAGCCAAGGGGGCCCTTTGGCCTCCTACGAGCAGTACTTC
CDR3: CASSQGGPLASYEQYF

V: TRBV6-1
length: 14
size: .
J: TRBJ2-1
D: .
DNA: TGTGCCAGCAGTGAAGGGACAGCCGGTGGGGAGCAGTTCTTC
CDR3: CASSEGTAGGEQFF

V: TRBV2
length: 14
size: .
J: TRBJ2-4
D: .
DNA: TGTGCCACCAGGGGGGACTCCAACGTCGACATTCAGTACTTC
CDR3: CATRGDSNVDIQYF